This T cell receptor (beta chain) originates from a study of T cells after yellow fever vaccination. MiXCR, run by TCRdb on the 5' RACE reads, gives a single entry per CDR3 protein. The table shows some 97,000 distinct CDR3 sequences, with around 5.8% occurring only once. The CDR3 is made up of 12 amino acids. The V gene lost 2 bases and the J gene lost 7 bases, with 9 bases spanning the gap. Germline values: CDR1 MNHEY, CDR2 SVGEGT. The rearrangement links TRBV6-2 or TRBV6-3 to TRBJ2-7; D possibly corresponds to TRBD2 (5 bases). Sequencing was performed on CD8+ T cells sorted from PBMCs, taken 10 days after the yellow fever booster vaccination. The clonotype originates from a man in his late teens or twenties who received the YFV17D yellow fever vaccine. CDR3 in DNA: TGTGCCAGCAGTTACCCAACGGGAGAGCAGTACTTC. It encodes CASSYPTGEQYF.